This T cell receptor (beta chain) was recovered during a study of T cells in Graves' hyperthyroidism and ophthalmopathy. Template material for amplifying TCR beta CDR3 regions consisted of RNA transcripts. When the TCR CDR3 underwent first-round RT-PCR, the HTBI primer set was used. From the multiplex PCR reads, TCRdb called clonotypes with MiXCR, one entry per CDR3 protein. The sample records fewer than 550,000 distinct CDR3 sequences, 24% being singletons. The germline gives CDR1 LNHDA, CDR2 SQIVND (reference sequence). With V trimmed by 6 bases and J by 7 bases, 3 bases remained unmatched. CDR3 size: 12 residues. Inclusion characteristics of ophthalmopathy patients comprised a Clinical Activity Score of at least 3, a NOSPECS grade of at least 4, and duration under 3 months. Fresh peripheral blood, 10 ml, yielded the PBMCs.

The chain links TRBV19 to TRBJ1-1; 9 bases agree with TRBD1. The sample was blood. This clonotype was sampled from a woman aged 25 to 39 with Graves' ophthalmopathy. CDR3 bases: TGTGCCAGTAGGCAGGGACAGGGTGAAGCTTTCTTT. Its protein product is CASRQGQGEAFF. Looking up the rest from reference TRBV19 and TRBJ1-1 gives the full variable domain: DGGITQSPKYLFRKEGQNVTLSCEQNLNHDAMYWYRQDPGQGLRLIYYSQIVNDFQKGDIAEGYSVSREKKESFPLTVTSAQKNPTAFYLCASRQGQGEAFFGQGTRLTVV.